The next 10 T cell receptor beta chains were all read from a single sample in a study of blood T cell repertoires in COVID-19. Profiled with immunoSEQ multiplex PCR; TCRdb holds only in-frame clones, not every one. The sample yields more than 65,000 clones, roughly nine tenths seen once. The sequencing input was peripheral blood. All receptors come from a woman older than 75 with active or convalescent COVID-19.

This clone was seen only once. This chain uses TRBV7-2 with TRBJ1-1; 7 bases are a match to TRBD1. Germline trimming cut 3 bases from V and 5 bases from J; bases unmatched to any gene: 3. The V gene's germline CDR1 is SGHTA and CDR2 FQGNSA. CDR3 length equals 13 residues. The CDR3 loop is CASSFDRETEAFF. The CDR3 nucleotides are TGTGCCAGCAGCTTCGACAGGGAAACTGAAGCTTTCTTT.

This chain connects TRBV4-3 to TRBJ2-3, with D unresolved. The CDR3 runs to 16 residues. V was shortened by 0 bases and J by 6 bases, with 16 bases between the two germline ends. Germline V gene data show CDR1 as LGHNA and CDR2 as YSLEER. CDR3 DNA sequence: TGCGCCAGCAGCCAAGATCGAGCCGACGGCAGGGATACGCAGTATTTT. Amino acid sequence: CASSQDRADGRDTQYF.

The J gene is TRBJ1-2, the V gene TRBV3-1 (or the pseudogene TRBV3-2), with 10 bases lining up with TRBD1. J was trimmed by 4 bases and V by 6 bases; bases with no gene match: 5. The CDR3 loop spans 14 amino acids. Looked up from germline, CDR1 is LGHDT and CDR2 is YNNKEL (reference sequence). For the CDR3, the DNA is TGTGCCAGCAGACGGACAGGGGGGTTCTATGGCTACACCTTC. It translates to CASRRTGGFYGYTF.

The chain combines TRBV14 with TRBJ2-7, with 7 bases aligning to TRBD2. V trimming: 4 bases; J trimming: 0 bases; junction bases outside the gene matches: 9. Germline CDR1 SGHDN, CDR2 FVKESK. CDR3 length equals 16 residues. CDR3 protein: CASSPQRGRGSYEQYF. The DNA for the CDR3 is TGTGCCAGCAGCCCGCAGAGAGGGAGGGGCTCCTACGAGCAGTACTTC.

In its sample, this clone was seen a few times. The J gene is TRBJ2-1, the V gene TRBV28; a possible D gene is TRBD2 (6 bases). Trimming took off 6 bases at V and 3 bases at J, with 15 bases between the two ends. The CDR3 length is 15 residues. Looked up from germline, CDR1 is MDHEN and CDR2 is SYDVKM. This chain's CDR3 is CASRKPGLNYNEQFF. The CDR3 DNA reads TGTGCCAGCAGGAAACCGGGACTCAACTACAATGAGCAGTTCTTC.

This clone has a handful of counts. This chain links TRBV11-2 with TRBJ2-1, with TRBD2 as a possible D gene (6 bases). In germline, CDR1 is SGHAT, CDR2 FQNNGV. Trimming took 0 bases from V and 6 from J, leaving 6 bases between them. The CDR3 has 13 amino acids. DNA of the CDR3: TGTGCCAGCAGCTTAGATAGCGGCAATGAGCAGTTCTTC. Protein sequence: CASSLDSGNEQFF.

The rearrangement joins TRBV20-1 to TRBJ2-3, with a tentative D call TRBD2 (7 bases). The germline V gene has CDR1 DFQATT and CDR2 SNEGSKA (reference sequence). V shed 3 bases and J shed 3 bases, with 22 bases lying between them. CDR3 length equals 17 residues. CDR3 protein: CSASPPLRRGPTDTQYF. The CDR3 DNA is TGCAGTGCTAGTCCCCCTCTTCGGCGGGGGCCAACAGATACGCAGTATTTT.

J is TRBJ1-2 and V is TRBV5-4; no clear D. V lost 2 bases and J 7 bases, leaving 9 bases between the germline ends. CDR1 is SGHNT and CDR2 is YYREEE in the germline V gene (reference sequence). This CDR3 region has 12 residues. CDR3: CASSLSLIGYTF. CDR3 DNA: TGTGCCAGCAGCTTAAGCCTTATTGGCTACACCTTC.

The chain links TRBV30 to TRBJ1-5, with 9 bases aligning to TRBD1. With V trimmed by 5 bases and J by 9 bases, 8 bases remained unmatched. CDR1 is GTSNPN and CDR2 is SVGIG in the germline V gene (reference sequence). The CDR3 is 13 residues long. This CDR3 is CAWSRDRVGPQHF. Written as DNA, the CDR3 is TGTGCCTGGTCCCGGGACAGGGTAGGGCCCCAGCATTTT.

V gene TRBV28 combines with J gene TRBJ2-7, with 13 bases fitting TRBD2. V was pared by 2 bases and J by 5 bases, with 18 bases of the junction left unmatched. From germline, CDR1 is MDHEN and CDR2 SYDVKM. The CDR3 runs 20 residues. CDR3: CASSLAPLLAGGPNLNEQYF. The CDR3 nucleotides read TGTGCCAGCAGTTTAGCCCCCTTACTAGCGGGGGGGCCTAATCTAAACGAGCAGTACTTC. Complete variable domain (other parts from reference TRBV28 and TRBJ2-7): DVKVTQSSRYLVKRTGEKVFLECVQDMDHENMFWYRQDPGLGLRLIYFSYDVKMKEKGDIPEGYSVSREKKERFSLILESASTNQTSMYLCASSLAPLLAGGPNLNEQYFGPGTRLTVT.